A selection of T cell receptor beta chains follows, all from one sample in a study of T cell responses to AZD1222 COVID-19 vaccine. Assay: immunoSEQ multiplex PCR; the TCRdb copy retains only in-frame clones and omits some. Among tens of thousands of clones listed, 70% to 90% were seen once. Sequenced material: peripheral blood, taken 28 days after the second AZD1222 dose. The receptors were sampled from an adult who received the AZD1222 COVID-19 vaccine. Both conserved end residues are part of each CDR3.

V	J	CDR3
TRBV10-2	TRBJ2-1	CASTNSGRASYNEQFF
TRBV3-1/TRBV3-2	TRBJ2-3	CASSPVSGRWPDTQYF
TRBV29-1	TRBJ2-7	CSVRGIDEQYF
TRBV7-2	TRBJ2-3	CASSKRPSGSSSTDTQYF
TRBV5-1	TRBJ2-7	CASSFSSSGFSYEQYF
TRBV6-4	TRBJ2-1	CASSDTLGQPYNEQFF
TRBV5-5	TRBJ1-2	CASSPGYTSNSDGYTF
TRBV3-1/TRBV3-2	TRBJ2-1	CASSQRGTYNEQFF
TRBV12-3/TRBV12-4	TRBJ1-1	CASSLGREGEAFF
TRBV12-3/TRBV12-4	TRBJ1-4	CASRRTANEKLFF
TRBV2	TRBJ1-2	CASREQGGIGYTF
TRBV4-3	TRBJ2-7	CASSQDPWTGNYEQYF
TRBV3-1/TRBV3-2	TRBJ2-5	CASSQGGSSGRNQETQYF
TRBV7-3	TRBJ2-5	CASSLRRGSVETQYF
TRBV19	TRBJ2-5	CASRQGKETQYF
TRBV29-1	TRBJ2-7	CSVGQRGGSYEQYF
TRBV19	TRBJ1-2	CASSIVNRPNYGYTF
TRBV19	TRBJ1-2	CASTSGREIYGYTF
TRBV12-5	TRBJ2-2	CASGLVRTSANTGELFF
TRBV27	TRBJ2-3	CASSALASGRVHTQYF
TRBV18	TRBJ1-2	CASSPPIPGGGDTF
TRBV6-6	TRBJ2-3	CASSYRDFYTDTQYF
TRBV6-5	TRBJ2-7	CASSAEAIRGQYF
TRBV5-4	TRBJ2-1	CASSFLAGDNEQFF
TRBV3-1/TRBV3-2	TRBJ1-1	CASSQAGVNTEAFF
TRBV5-6	TRBJ2-1	CASSLVGGRGSNEQFF
TRBV7-8	TRBJ1-2	CASSQDRANYGYTF
TRBV6-1	TRBJ1-2	CASSEGFTNYGYTF